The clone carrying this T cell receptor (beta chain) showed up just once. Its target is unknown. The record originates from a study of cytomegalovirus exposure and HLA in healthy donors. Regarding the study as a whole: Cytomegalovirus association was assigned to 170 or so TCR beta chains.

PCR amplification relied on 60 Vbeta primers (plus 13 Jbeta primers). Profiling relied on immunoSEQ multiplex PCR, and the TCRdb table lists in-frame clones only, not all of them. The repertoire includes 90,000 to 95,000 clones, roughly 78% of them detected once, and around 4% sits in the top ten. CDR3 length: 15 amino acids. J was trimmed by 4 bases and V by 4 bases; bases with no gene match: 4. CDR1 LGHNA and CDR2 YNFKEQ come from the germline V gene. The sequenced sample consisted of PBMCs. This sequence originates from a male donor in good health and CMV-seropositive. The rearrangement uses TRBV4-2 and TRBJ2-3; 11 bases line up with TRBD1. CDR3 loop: CASSRGQGASDTQYF. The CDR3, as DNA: TGTGCCAGCAGCCGAGGACAGGGGGCATCAGATACGCAGTATTTT.